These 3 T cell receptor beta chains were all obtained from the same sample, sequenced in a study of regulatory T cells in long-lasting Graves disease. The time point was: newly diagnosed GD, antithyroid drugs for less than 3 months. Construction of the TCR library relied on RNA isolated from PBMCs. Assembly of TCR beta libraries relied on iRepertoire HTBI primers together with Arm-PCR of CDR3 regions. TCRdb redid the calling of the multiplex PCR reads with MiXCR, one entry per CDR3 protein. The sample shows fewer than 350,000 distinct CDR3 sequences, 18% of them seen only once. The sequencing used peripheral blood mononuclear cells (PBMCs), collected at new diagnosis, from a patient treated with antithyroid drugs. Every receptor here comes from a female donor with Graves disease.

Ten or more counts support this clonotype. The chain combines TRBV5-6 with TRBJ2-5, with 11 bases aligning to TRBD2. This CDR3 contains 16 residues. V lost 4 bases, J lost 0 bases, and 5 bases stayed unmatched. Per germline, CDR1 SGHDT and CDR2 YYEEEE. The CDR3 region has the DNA TGTGCCAGCAGCCCCGGGACTAGCGGCTACCAAGAGACCCAGTACTTC. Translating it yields CASSPGTSGYQETQYF. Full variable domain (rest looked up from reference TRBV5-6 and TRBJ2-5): DAGVTQSPTHLIKTRGQQVTLRCSPKSGHDTVSWYQQALGQGPQFIFQYYEEEERQRGNFPDRFSGHQFPNYSSELNVNALLLGDSALYLCASSPGTSGYQETQYFGPGTRLLVL.

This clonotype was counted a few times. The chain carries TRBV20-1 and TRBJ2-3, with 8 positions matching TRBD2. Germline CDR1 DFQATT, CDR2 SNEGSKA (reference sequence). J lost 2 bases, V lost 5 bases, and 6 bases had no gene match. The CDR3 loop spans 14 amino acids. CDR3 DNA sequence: TGCAGTGCTCTAAATAGCGGGAACACAGATACGCAGTATTTT. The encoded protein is CSALNSGNTDTQYF.

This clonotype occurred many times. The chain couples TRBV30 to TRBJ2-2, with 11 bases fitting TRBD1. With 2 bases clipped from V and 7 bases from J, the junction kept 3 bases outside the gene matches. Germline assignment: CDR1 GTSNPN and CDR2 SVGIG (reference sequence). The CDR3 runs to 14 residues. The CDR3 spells CAWSRTGGGGELFF. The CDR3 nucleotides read TGTGCCTGGAGTAGGACAGGGGGCGGCGGGGAGCTGTTTTTT.